This is a list of T cell receptor beta chains from one sample in a study of cytomegalovirus exposure and HLA in healthy donors. This table comes from immunoSEQ multiplex PCR, and its TCRdb copy is limited to in-frame clones, with some not included. Among fewer than 250,000 clones listed, 65% to 85% were seen once. What was sequenced was PBMCs. The source is a man aged 25 to 40 in good health and CMV-seronegative. Each CDR3 is given with its conserved first and last residue. D genes are given only for firm matches. The size of a clone is reported for some rows only, either as once, few or many, or as a class for expanded clones.

D,V,size,J,CDR3,DNA
NA,TRBV6-6,NA,TRBJ1-6,CASSLGGAPLHF,TGTGCCAGCAGTTTAGGGGGGGCACCCCTCCACTTT
TRBD2,TRBV4-3,NA,TRBJ2-1,CASSQAASGGGSYNEQFF,TGCGCCAGCAGCCAAGCGGCTAGCGGGGGTGGATCCTACAATGAGCAGTTCTTC
NA,TRBV2,once,TRBJ1-5,CASSGQYSNQPQHF,TGTGCCAGCAGTGGACAGTATAGCAATCAGCCCCAGCATTTT
NA,TRBV11-3,NA,TRBJ1-3,CASSRRGGTGNTIYF,TGTGCCAGCAGCCGCCGGGGAGGGACTGGAAACACCATATATTTT
TRBD1,TRBV7-3,NA,TRBJ2-2,CASSRDRTDTGELFF,TGTGCCAGCAGCCGGGACAGGACCGACACCGGGGAGCTGTTTTTT
TRBD1,TRBV27,few,TRBJ1-3,CASSSRQGFSGNTIYF,TGTGCCAGCAGTTCCCGACAGGGGTTCTCTGGAAACACCATATATTTT
TRBD1,TRBV9,NA,TRBJ2-3,CASSASPGQGTDTQYF,TGTGCCAGCAGCGCATCGCCGGGACAGGGAACAGATACGCAGTATTTT
NA,TRBV29-1,NA,TRBJ2-3,CSVLFSTDTQYF,TGCAGCGTTCTCTTCAGCACAGATACGCAGTATTTT
TRBD1,TRBV7-9,few,TRBJ1-1,CASSLATGSAEAFF,TGTGCCAGCAGCTTAGCGACAGGGAGTGCTGAAGCTTTCTTT
NA,TRBV29-1,NA,TRBJ1-3,CSVEGRVNTIYF,TGCAGCGTTGAGGGCAGGGTAAACACCATATATTTT
NA,TRBV11-3,NA,TRBJ2-3,CASSHGDTQYF,TGTGCCAGCAGTCACGGTGATACGCAGTATTTT
TRBD1,TRBV6-5,NA,TRBJ1-4,CASSYRTGGEKLFF,TGTGCCAGCAGTTATCGGACAGGGGGGGAAAAACTGTTTTTT
NA,TRBV5-6,once,TRBJ2-7,CASSLTGSYEQYF,TGTGCCAGCAGCTTGACGGGCTCCTACGAGCAGTACTTC
TRBD1,TRBV11-1,once,TRBJ1-1,CASSSGQIIEAFF,TGTGCCAGCAGCTCGGGACAGATTATTGAAGCTTTCTTT
NA,TRBV7-2,NA,TRBJ1-2,CASSLGAESYGYTF,TGTGCCAGCAGCTTAGGGGCAGAGTCCTATGGCTACACCTTC
TRBD1,TRBV4-3,few,TRBJ2-2,CASSQQDRTGELFF,TGCGCCAGCAGCCAACAGGACAGGACCGGGGAGCTGTTTTTT
NA,TRBV18,few,TRBJ1-1,CASSNFSTEAFF,TGTGCCAGCTCAAACTTCTCCACTGAAGCTTTCTTT
TRBD2,TRBV10-3,NA,TRBJ2-7,CASIPREGEYEQYF,TGTGCCTCCATCCCCCGGGAGGGGGAGTACGAGCAGTACTTC
NA,TRBV28,once,TRBJ1-4,CASHGELVTGGEKTNEKLFF,TGTGCCAGTCATGGAGAGTTAGTGACTGGAGGGGAGAAAACTAATGAAAAACTGTTTTTT
NA,TRBV9,NA,TRBJ1-1,CASSVVEYTEAFF,TGTGCCAGCAGCGTAGTGGAGTACACTGAAGCTTTCTTT
NA,TRBV5-1,NA,TRBJ2-2,CASSLGGDPGELFF,TGCGCCAGCAGCTTGGGCGGGGATCCCGGGGAGCTGTTTTTT
NA,TRBV11-3,NA,TRBJ2-1,CASSGGDSYNEQFF,TGTGCCAGCAGCGGCGGGGACTCCTACAATGAGCAGTTCTTC
NA,TRBV27,NA,TRBJ1-1,CASSFSHTTGPNTEAFF,TGTGCCAGCAGTTTCTCACACACCACAGGTCCGAACACTGAAGCTTTCTTT
TRBD1,TRBV7-2,NA,TRBJ1-4,CASSPGTENEKLFF,TGTGCCAGCAGCCCTGGGACAGAGAATGAAAAACTGTTTTTT
TRBD1,TRBV9,once,TRBJ2-3,CASSAPGQGGTDTQYF,TGTGCCAGCAGCGCCCCGGGACAGGGAGGAACAGATACGCAGTATTTT
NA,TRBV5-4,NA,TRBJ2-1,CASSLLQGRNEQFF,TGTGCCAGCAGCTTGTTGCAGGGTAGGAATGAGCAGTTCTTC
NA,TRBV4-1,NA,TRBJ1-2,CASTVVEGDYGYPF,TGCGCCAGCACCGTAGTCGAGGGAGACTATGGCTACCCCTTC